The 12 T cell receptor beta chains listed next were all sequenced from one sample in a study of T cells in Graves' hyperthyroidism and ophthalmopathy. Researchers took RNA transcripts and amplified the TCR beta CDR3 regions from them. The TCR CDR3 was amplified in a first-round RT-PCR using the HTBI primer set. TCRdb passed the multiplex PCR reads through MiXCR, listing each CDR3 protein once. The sample contains roughly 800,000 distinct CDR3 sequences, roughly 40% of which appear only once. Sequenced: blood. Source of these receptors: a man aged 18 to 29 with Graves' hyperthyroidism.

Worth noting for this clonotype: A read error is possible here, since a much larger clone lies one base away. The V call is TRBV7-2, the J call TRBJ2-7, with D perhaps matching TRBD2 (5 bases). This CDR3 comprises 15 residues. V dropped 5 bases and J dropped 2 bases, with 16 bases sitting between them. Germline-derived CDR1 and CDR2 are SGHTA and FQGNSA. DNA of the CDR3: TGTGCCAGCAGCCCAGCGGACGGAAGTACCTACGAGCAGTACTTC. It encodes CASSPADGSTYEQYF.

Note on this clonotype: With a much larger clone just one base away, this may be a read error. The chain uses TRBV7-2 and TRBJ2-7; D gene unclear. V was shortened by 5 bases and J by 3 bases, with 17 bases between the two germline ends. The V gene's germline CDR1 is SGHTA and CDR2 FQGNSA. CDR3 length: 15 residues. CDR3 sequence reads: CASSLRVGSFYEQYF. CDR3 nucleotides: TGTGCCAGCAGCCTCCGCGTAGGGTCCTTCTACGAGCAGTACTTC.

With respect to this clonotype: The junction differs from germline at one of its ends, possibly a read error. The chain has TRBV5-5 and TRBJ1-3; unclear D gene. CDR1 SGHKS and CDR2 YYEKEE come from the germline V gene (reference sequence). This CDR3 is built from 14 residues. CDR3 DNA: TGCGCCAGCAGCCCAAGTTCGATATGGGACACCATATATTTT. Translated: CASSPSSIWDTIYF.

This clonotype occurred many times. The chain joins TRBV20-1 to TRBJ1-1, with 7 bases matching TRBD1. The CDR3 runs to 13 residues. Germline V lookup: CDR1 DFQATT, CDR2 SNEGSKA (reference sequence). Germline trimming cut 5 bases from V and 0 bases from J; bases unmatched to any gene: 3. CDR3 bases: TGCAGTGCTGGCGGGACAGTGAACACTGAAGCTTTCTTT. Its protein product is CSAGGTVNTEAFF.

This clonotype came up a few times. Given a much more abundant clone one base away, this may be a read error. The J gene is TRBJ1-1, the V gene TRBV20-1; unclear D gene. CDR3 length equals 12 residues. Trimming removed 3 bases from V and 6 bases from J, with 11 bases in between. Per germline, CDR1 DFQATT and CDR2 SNEGSKA (reference sequence). In nucleotides, the CDR3 is TGCAGTGCTAGCGATCGGGGTCCTGAAGCTTTCTTT. This sequence encodes CSASDRGPEAFF.

The chain employs TRBV19 and TRBJ2-7; a weak D match, TRBD1 (5 bases). Trimming took 9 bases from V and 7 from J, leaving 22 bases between them. The CDR3 has 14 amino acids. CDR1 and CDR2 from the germline V gene are LNHDA and SQIVND (reference sequence). The CDR3 bases are TGTGCCAGCAGGTCGGACACCCCGACGAGGGAGCAGTACTTC. It is translated as CASRSDTPTREQYF.

The chain employs TRBV29-1 and TRBJ2-1; D gene ambiguous. Trimming shortened V by 4 bases and J by 0 bases, and 4 bases separated the two germline ends. Germline values: CDR1 SQVTM, CDR2 ANQGSEA. The CDR3 has 12 residues. Here the CDR3 DNA reads TGCAGCGTTGGAGACTCCTACAATGAGCAGTTCTTC. Protein sequence: CSVGDSYNEQFF.

V is TRBV12-3 or TRBV12-4 and J is TRBJ1-6; D not certain. This CDR3 region has 15 residues. Trimming removed 3 bases at V and 0 bases at J, with 6 bases between. CDR3 sequence: CASSLASSYNSPLHF. CDR3 sequence (DNA): TGTGCCAGCAGTTTGGCAAGCTCCTATAATTCACCCCTCCACTTT.

This chain uses TRBV5-1 with TRBJ2-2; possibly TRBD2 for D (5 bases). CDR3 size: 14 residues. Between the trimmed V and J ends, which lost 9 bases and 1 base, there was a span of 13 bases. CDR1 is SGHRS and CDR2 is YFSETQ in the germline V gene. The CDR3 DNA reads as TGCGCCACCCACACGGGAAGGAACACCGGGGAGCTGTTTTTT. Amino acids: CATHTGRNTGELFF.

The genes are TRBV7-9 and TRBJ2-6, with 7 bases fitting TRBD2. Germline loops: CDR1 SEHNR, CDR2 FQNEAQ (reference sequence). The CDR3 loop spans 18 amino acids. With V trimmed by 2 bases and J by 0 bases, 7 bases remained unmatched. The CDR3 here is CASSLYGGGFSGANVLTF. The DNA of the CDR3 is TGTGCCAGCAGCTTATACGGCGGGGGTTTCTCTGGGGCCAACGTCCTGACTTTC.

About this clonotype: One junction end disagrees with the germline gene, perhaps due to a read error. CDR3 loop: CASSQARAGTEAFF. The DNA for the CDR3 is TGCGCCAGCAGCCAAGCCCGGGCTGGGACTGAAGCTTTCTTT. V usage is TRBV11-2 and J usage is TRBJ1-1; D is unclear. This CDR3 has 14 residues. Germline V gene data show CDR1 as SGHAT and CDR2 as FQNNGV.

About this clonotype itself: Since the CDR3 does not end with the conserved phenylalanine or tryptophan, this likely comes from a read error. The V and J genes are TRBV7-2 and TRBJ1-3; D remains unclear. Between the trimmed V and J ends, which lost 1 base and 0 bases, there was a span of 10 bases. Germline lookup yields CDR1 SGHTA and CDR2 FQGNSA. The CDR3 length is 16 residues. CDR3 amino acids: CASSLEGLSSGNTIYL. In DNA form, the CDR3 reads TGTGCCAGCAGCTTAGAAGGGCTGAGCTCTGGAAACACCATATATCTT.